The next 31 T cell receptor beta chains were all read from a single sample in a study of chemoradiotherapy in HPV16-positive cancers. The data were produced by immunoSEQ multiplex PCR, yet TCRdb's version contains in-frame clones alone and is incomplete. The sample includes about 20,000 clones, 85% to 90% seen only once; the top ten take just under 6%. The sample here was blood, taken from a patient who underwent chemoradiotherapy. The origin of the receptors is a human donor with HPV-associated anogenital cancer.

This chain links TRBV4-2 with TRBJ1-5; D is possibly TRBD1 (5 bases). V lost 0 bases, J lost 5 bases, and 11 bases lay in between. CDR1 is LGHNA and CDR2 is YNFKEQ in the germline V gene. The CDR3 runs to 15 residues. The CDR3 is CASSQDGGDDQPQHF. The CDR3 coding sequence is TGTGCCAGCAGCCAAGATGGGGGGGACGATCAGCCCCAGCATTTT.

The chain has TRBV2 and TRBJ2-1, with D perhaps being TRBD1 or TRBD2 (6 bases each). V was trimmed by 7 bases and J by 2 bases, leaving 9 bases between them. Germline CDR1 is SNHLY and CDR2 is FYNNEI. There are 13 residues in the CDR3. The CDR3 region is CASKEGAYNEQFF. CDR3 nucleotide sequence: TGTGCCAGCAAGGAGGGGGCCTACAATGAGCAGTTCTTC.

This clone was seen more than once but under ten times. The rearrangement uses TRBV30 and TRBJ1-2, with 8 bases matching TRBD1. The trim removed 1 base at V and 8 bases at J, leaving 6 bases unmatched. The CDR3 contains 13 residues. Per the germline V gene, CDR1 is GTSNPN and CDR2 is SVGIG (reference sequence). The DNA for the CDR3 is TGTGCCTGGAGTGCCCGGACAGGGCACGGCTACACCTTC. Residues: CAWSARTGHGYTF.

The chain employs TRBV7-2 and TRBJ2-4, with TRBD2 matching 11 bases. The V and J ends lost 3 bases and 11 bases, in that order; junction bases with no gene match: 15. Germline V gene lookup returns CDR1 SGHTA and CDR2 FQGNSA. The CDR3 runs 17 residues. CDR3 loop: CASSLSSGGGAPKVQYF. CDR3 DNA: TGTGCCAGCAGCTTGAGTAGCGGGGGGGGAGCCCCCAAGGTTCAGTACTTC.

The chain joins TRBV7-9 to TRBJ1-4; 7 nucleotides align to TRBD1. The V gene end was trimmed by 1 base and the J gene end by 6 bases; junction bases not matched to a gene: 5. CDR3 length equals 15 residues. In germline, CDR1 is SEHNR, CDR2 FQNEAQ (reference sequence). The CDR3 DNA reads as TGTGCCAGCAGCTTAGGTGACAGGGTTGATGAAAAACTGTTTTTT. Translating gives CASSLGDRVDEKLFF.

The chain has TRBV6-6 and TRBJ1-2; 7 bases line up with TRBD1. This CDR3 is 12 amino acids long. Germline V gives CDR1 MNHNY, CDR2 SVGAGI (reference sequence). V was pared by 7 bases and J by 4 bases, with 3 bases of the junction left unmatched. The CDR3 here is CASKDRAYGYTF. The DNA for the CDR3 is TGTGCCAGCAAAGACAGGGCCTATGGCTACACCTTC.

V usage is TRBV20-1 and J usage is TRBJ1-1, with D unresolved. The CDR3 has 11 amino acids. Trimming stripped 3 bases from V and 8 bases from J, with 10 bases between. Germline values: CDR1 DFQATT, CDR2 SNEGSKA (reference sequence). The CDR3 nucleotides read TGCAGTGCTAGGCCTAAGGCGGAAGCTTTCTTT. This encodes CSARPKAEAFF.

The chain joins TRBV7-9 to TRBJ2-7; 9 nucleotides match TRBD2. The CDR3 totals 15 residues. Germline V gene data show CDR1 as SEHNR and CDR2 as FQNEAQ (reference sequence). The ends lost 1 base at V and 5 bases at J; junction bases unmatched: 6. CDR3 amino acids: CASSLESGGTDEQYF. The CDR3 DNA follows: TGTGCCAGCAGCTTAGAAAGCGGGGGGACGGACGAGCAGTACTTC.

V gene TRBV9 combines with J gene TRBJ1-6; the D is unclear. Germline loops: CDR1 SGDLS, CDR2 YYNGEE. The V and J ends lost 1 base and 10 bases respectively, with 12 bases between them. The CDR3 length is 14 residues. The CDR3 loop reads CASSVKEPPSPLHF. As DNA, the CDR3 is TGTGCCAGCAGCGTAAAGGAACCGCCCTCACCCCTCCACTTT.

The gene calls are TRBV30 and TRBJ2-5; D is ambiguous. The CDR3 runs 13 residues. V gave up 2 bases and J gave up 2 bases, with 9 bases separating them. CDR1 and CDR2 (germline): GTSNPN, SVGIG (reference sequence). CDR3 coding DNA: TGTGCCTGGAGTAGGAACTCTCAAGAGACCCAGTACTTC. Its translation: CAWSRNSQETQYF.

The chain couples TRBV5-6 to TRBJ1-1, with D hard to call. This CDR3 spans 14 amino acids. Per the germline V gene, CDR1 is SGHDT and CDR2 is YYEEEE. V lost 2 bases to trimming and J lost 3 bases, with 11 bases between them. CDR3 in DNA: TGTGCCAGCAGCTTCAAGAGCCGGGACACTGAAGCTTTCTTT. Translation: CASSFKSRDTEAFF.

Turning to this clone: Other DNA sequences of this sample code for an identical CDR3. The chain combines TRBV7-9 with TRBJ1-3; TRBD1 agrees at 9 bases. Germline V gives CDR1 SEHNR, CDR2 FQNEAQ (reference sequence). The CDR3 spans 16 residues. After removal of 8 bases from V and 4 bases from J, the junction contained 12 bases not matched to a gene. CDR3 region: CASSPPGTGRGNTIYF. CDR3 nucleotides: TGTGCCAGCTCCCCGCCCGGGACAGGGCGCGGAAACACCATATATTTT.

The CDR3 is CASSEILTVGETQYF. The CDR3 DNA reads TGTGCCAGCAGTGAAATACTGACGGTTGGGGAGACCCAGTACTTC. The J gene is TRBJ2-5, the V gene TRBV2; D is uncertain. The CDR3 consists of 15 residues. CDR1 and CDR2 (germline): SNHLY, FYNNEI. V was pared by 2 bases and J by 5 bases, with 15 bases between. The variable domain in full, completed from reference TRBV2 and TRBJ2-5, reads EPEVTQTPSHQVTQMGQEVILRCVPISNHLYFYWYRQILGQKVEFLVSFYNNEISEKSEIFDDQFSVERPDGSNFTLKIRSTKLEDSAMYFCASSEILTVGETQYFGPGTRLLVL.

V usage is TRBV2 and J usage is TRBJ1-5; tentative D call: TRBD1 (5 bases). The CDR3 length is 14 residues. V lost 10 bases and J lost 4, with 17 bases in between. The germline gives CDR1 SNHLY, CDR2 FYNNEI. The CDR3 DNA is TGTGCCACAAAGGGAGGGGCGCGTAATCAGCCCCAGCATTTT. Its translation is CATKGGARNQPQHF.

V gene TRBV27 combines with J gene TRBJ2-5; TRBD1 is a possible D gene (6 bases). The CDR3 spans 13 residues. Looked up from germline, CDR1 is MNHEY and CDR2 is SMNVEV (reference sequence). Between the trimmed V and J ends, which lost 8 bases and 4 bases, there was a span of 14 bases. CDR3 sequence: CASGDEQGETQYF. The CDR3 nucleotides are TGTGCCAGCGGAGATGAACAGGGAGAGACCCAGTACTTC.

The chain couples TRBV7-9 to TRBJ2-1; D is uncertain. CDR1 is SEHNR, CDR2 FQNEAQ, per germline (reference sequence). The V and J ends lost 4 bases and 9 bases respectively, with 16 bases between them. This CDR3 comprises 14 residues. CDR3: CASSSGLVVGEQFF. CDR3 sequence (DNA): TGTGCCAGCAGCTCGGGCCTGGTGGTCGGTGAGCAGTTCTTC.

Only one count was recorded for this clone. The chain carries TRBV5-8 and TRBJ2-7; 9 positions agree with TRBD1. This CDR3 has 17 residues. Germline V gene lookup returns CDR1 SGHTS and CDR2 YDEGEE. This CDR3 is CASSLGLGGQGSFEQYV. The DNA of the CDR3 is TGTGCCAGCAGCTTGGGTCTCGGGGGACAGGGTTCCTTCGAGCAGTACGTC.

The CDR3 sequence is CASSGLASDTQYF. Written as DNA, the CDR3 is TGTGCCAGCAGTGGACTAGCGTCAGATACGCAGTATTTT. This chain joins TRBV2 and TRBJ2-3, with TRBD2 matching 8 bases. This CDR3 comprises 13 residues. Germline CDR1 is SNHLY and CDR2 is FYNNEI. The junction had 1 base not matched to a gene; V was cut back by 4 bases and J by 4 bases.

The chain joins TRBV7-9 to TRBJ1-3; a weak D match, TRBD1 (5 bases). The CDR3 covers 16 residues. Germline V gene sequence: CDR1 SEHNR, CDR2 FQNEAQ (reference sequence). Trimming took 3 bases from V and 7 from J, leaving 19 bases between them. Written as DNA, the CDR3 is TGTGCCAGCAGCTTCGACGGGACTGACGTTTGGAACACCATATATTTT. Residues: CASSFDGTDVWNTIYF.

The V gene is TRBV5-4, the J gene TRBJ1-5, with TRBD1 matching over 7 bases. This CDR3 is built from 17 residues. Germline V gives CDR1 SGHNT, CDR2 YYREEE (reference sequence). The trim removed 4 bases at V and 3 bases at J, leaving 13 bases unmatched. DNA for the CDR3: TGTGCCAGCAGCCCTTCCCCCGACAGGGTTAACAATCAGCCCCAGCATTTT. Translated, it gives CASSPSPDRVNNQPQHF. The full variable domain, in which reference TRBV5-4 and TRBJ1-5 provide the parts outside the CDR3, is ETGVTQSPTHLIKTRGQQVTLRCSSQSGHNTVSWYQQALGQGPQFIFQYYREEENGRGNFPPRFSGLQFPNYSSELNVNALELDDSALYLCASSPSPDRVNNQPQHFGDGTRLSIL.

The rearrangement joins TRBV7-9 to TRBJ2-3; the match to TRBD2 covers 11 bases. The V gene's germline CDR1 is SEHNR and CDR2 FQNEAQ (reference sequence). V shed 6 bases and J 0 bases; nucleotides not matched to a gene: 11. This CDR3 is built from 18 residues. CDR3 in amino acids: CASSPMTSGARSTDTQYF. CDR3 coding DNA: TGTGCCAGCAGTCCAATGACTAGCGGGGCACGTAGCACAGATACGCAGTATTTT. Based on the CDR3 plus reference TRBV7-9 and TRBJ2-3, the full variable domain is DTGVSQNPRHKITKRGQNVTFRCDPISEHNRLYWYRQTLGQGPEFLTYFQNEAQLEKSRLLSDRFSAERPKGSFSTLEIQRTEQGDSAMYLCASSPMTSGARSTDTQYFGPGTRLTVL.

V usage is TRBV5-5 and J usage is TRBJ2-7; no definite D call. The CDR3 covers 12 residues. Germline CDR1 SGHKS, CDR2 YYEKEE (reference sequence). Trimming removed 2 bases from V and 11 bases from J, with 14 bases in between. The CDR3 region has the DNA TGTGCCAGCAGCTTCGGGTTCGAAAGAGAGTACGTC. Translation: CASSFGFEREYV.

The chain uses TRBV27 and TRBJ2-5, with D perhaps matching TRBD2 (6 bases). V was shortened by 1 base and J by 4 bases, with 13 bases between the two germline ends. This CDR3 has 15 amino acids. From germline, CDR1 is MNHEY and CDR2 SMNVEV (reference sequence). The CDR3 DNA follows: TGTGCCAGCAGTTTATGGCGGGGTGACAGAGAGACCCAGTACTTC. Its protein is CASSLWRGDRETQYF.

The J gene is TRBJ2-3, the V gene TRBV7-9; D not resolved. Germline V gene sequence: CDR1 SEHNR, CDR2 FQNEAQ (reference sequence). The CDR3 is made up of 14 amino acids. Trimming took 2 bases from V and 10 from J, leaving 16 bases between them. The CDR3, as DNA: TGTGCCAGCAGCTTAATCGGCTCCAACGGAGCGCAGTATTTT. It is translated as CASSLIGSNGAQYF.

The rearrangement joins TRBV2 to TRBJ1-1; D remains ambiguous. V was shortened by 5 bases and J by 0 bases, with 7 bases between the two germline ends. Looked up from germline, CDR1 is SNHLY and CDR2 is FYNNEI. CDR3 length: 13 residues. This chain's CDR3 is CASSKGMNTEAFF. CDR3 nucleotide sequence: TGTGCCAGCAGTAAGGGAATGAACACTGAAGCTTTCTTT.

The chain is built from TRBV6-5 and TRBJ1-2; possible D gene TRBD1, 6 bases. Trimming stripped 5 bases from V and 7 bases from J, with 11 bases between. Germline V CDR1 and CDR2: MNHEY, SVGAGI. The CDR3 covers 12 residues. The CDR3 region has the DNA TGTGCCAGCAGTCCAGGGGATGGTGGCTACACCTTC. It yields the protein CASSPGDGGYTF.

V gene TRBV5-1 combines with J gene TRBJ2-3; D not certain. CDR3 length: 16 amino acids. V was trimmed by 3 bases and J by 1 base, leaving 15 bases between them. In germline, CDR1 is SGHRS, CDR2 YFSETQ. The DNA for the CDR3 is TGCGCCAGCAGCTCTAGACAACCAATCCGCACAGATACGCAGTATTTT. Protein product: CASSSRQPIRTDTQYF.

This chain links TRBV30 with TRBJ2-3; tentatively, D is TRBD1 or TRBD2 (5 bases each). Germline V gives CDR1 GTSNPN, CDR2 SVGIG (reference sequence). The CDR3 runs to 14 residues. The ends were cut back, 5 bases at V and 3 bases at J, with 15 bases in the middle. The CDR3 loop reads CAWGSRGVTDTQYF. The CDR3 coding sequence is TGTGCCTGGGGTAGTAGAGGGGTTACAGATACGCAGTATTTT.

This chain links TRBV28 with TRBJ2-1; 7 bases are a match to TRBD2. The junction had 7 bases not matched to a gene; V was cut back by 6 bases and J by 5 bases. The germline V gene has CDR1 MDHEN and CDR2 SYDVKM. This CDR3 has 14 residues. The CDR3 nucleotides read TGTGCCAGCAGCATCGGGACTACCGACAATGAGCAGTTCTTC. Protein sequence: CASSIGTTDNEQFF.

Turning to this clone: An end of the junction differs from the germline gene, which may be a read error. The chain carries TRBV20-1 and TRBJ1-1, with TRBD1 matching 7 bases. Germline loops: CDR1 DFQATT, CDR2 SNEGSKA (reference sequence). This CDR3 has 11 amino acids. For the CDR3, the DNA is TGCAGTGCTAGAACGACAGGGACCCCCCGTTTT. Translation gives CSARTTGTPRF.

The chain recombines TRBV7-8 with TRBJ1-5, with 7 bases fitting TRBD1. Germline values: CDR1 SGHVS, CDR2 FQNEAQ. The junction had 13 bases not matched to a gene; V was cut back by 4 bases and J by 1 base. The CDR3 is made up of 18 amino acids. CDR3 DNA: TGTGCCAGCAGCTCCAGCTATTCGACAGGGACCAGCAATCAGCCCCAGCATTTT. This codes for CASSSSYSTGTSNQPQHF.